The 10 T cell receptor beta chains given below trace back to one sample, sequenced in a study of cytomegalovirus exposure and HLA in healthy donors (dated by TCRdb to about 2017). Receptor amplification or capture employed the immunoSEQ multiplex PCR assay. For the multiplex PCR, a mixture combining 60 forward primers for TCR Vbeta segments and 13 reverse primers for TCR Jbeta segments was used. Entries here come from immuneACCESS through TCRdb and include only in-frame sequences with V and J called. Some clones fail to appear in such tables; in the studies checked, an unresolved V gene covers under half of the shortfall, and the cause of the remainder is unknown. The sample table records about 120,000 clones; about 80% of these occur just once. The ten largest clones take up about 2% of the sample. The sample was PBMCs. The receptors here all came from a human donor in good health.

V gene TRBV5-6 combines with J gene TRBJ2-1, with TRBD1 as a possible D gene (5 bases). V dropped 1 base and J dropped 9 bases, with 8 bases sitting between them. In germline, CDR1 is SGHDT, CDR2 YYEEEE. This CDR3 is 12 amino acids long. DNA for the CDR3: TGTGCCAGCAGCTTGTGGGGCTTTGAGCAGTTCTTC. Amino acid sequence: CASSLWGFEQFF. The entire variable domain, with the rest obtained from reference TRBV5-6 and TRBJ2-1, is as follows: DAGVTQSPTHLIKTRGQQVTLRCSPKSGHDTVSWYQQALGQGPQFIFQYYEEEERQRGNFPDRFSGHQFPNYSSELNVNALLLGDSALYLCASSLWGFEQFFGPGTRLTVL.

This clone was seen just once. This chain uses TRBV7-2 with TRBJ2-1; TRBD2 matches 8 bases. The V gene end was trimmed by 1 base and the J gene end by 11 bases; junction bases not matched to a gene: 4. CDR1 and CDR2 (germline): SGHTA, FQGNSA. This CDR3 has 13 residues. CDR3 nucleotide sequence: TGTGCCAGCAGCTTAGGCCGGACTAGCAAGCAGTTCTTC. Its protein is CASSLGRTSKQFF.

The CDR3 here is CASSLGPGGRDEQYF. The CDR3 DNA follows: TGTGCCAGCAGCTTGGGTCCAGGGGGCAGAGACGAGCAGTACTTC. The rearrangement joins TRBV5-5 to TRBJ2-7; 8 nucleotides agree with TRBD1. Germline V lookup: CDR1 SGHKS, CDR2 YYEKEE (reference sequence). The CDR3 is 15 residues long. Trimming cost V 0 bases and J 5 bases; bases outside gene matches: 7.

The chain carries TRBV6-1 and TRBJ2-6, with D uncertain. This CDR3 contains 13 residues. Germline-derived CDR1 and CDR2 are MNHNS and SASEGT. Trimming stripped 8 bases from V and 0 bases from J, with 5 bases between. CDR3 sequence: CASLFSGANVLTF. The CDR3 nucleotides are TGTGCCAGCCTGTTCTCTGGGGCCAACGTCCTGACTTTC.

This clone was recorded only once. The chain joins TRBV5-6 to TRBJ2-1; TRBD2 is a possible D gene (5 bases). The CDR3 extends over 15 amino acids. V was trimmed by 1 base and J by 6 bases, leaving 14 bases between them. The germline gives CDR1 SGHDT, CDR2 YYEEEE. CDR3 sequence reads: CASSLILAPANEQFF. The CDR3, as DNA: TGTGCCAGCAGCTTGATCCTAGCCCCGGCCAATGAGCAGTTCTTC.

The genes are TRBV5-1 and TRBJ1-3; D is possibly TRBD1 (6 bases). Trimming cost V 1 base and J 3 bases, with 8 bases left between them. Germline V CDR1 and CDR2: SGHRS, YFSETQ. CDR3 length: 14 residues. CDR3 protein: CASSLTGNGNTIYF. The CDR3 nucleotides are TGCGCCAGCAGCTTGACAGGGAATGGAAACACCATATATTTT.

CDR3 amino acids: CAWSRLANTGELFF. As DNA, the CDR3 is TGTGCCTGGAGTCGCCTAGCCAACACCGGGGAGCTGTTTTTT. This chain links TRBV30 with TRBJ2-2; D might be TRBD2 (5 bases). Germline V lookup: CDR1 GTSNPN, CDR2 SVGIG (reference sequence). Between the trimmed V and J ends, which lost 2 bases and 2 bases, there was a span of 9 bases. The CDR3 spans 14 residues.

V gene TRBV11-2 combines with J gene TRBJ1-1; 9 nucleotides line up with TRBD1. This CDR3 is 15 amino acids long. The trim removed 5 bases at V and 6 bases at J, leaving 10 bases unmatched. The V gene's germline CDR1 is SGHAT and CDR2 FQNNGV. Here the CDR3 reads CASSAEQGALSEAFF. The DNA of the CDR3 is TGTGCCAGCAGCGCCGAACAGGGGGCGCTTTCTGAAGCTTTCTTT.

This clone has a handful of counts. This sequence joins TRBV6-1 and TRBJ1-2, with 7 nucleotides matching TRBD1. V shed 7 bases and J 8 bases; nucleotides not matched to a gene: 7. The CDR3 extends over 12 amino acids. In germline, CDR1 is MNHNS, CDR2 SASEGT. In nucleotides, the CDR3 is TGTGCCAGCAACGAGGGGGCGGGGGGCTACACCTTC. Translating gives CASNEGAGGYTF.

V and J are TRBV6-1 and TRBJ1-6; 7 bases fit TRBD1. The V segment lost 6 bases and the J segment 7 bases; nucleotides outside the gene matches: 9. The germline CDR1 and CDR2 sequences are MNHNS and SASEGT. CDR3 size: 15 residues. CDR3 protein: CASSAATGANSPLHF. Here the CDR3 DNA reads TGTGCCAGCAGCGCTGCTACAGGGGCCAATTCACCCCTCCACTTT.